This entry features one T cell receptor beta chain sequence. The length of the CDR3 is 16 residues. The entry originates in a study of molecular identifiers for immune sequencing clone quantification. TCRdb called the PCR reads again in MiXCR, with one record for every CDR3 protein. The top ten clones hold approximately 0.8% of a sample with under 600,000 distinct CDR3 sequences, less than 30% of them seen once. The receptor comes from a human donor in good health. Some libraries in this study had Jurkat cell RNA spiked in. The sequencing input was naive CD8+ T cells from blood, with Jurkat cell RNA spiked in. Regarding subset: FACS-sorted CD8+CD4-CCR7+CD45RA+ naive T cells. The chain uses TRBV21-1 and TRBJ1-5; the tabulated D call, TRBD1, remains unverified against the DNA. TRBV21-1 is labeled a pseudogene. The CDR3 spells CASSLDRLQIDQPQNF. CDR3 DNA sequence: TGTGCCAGCAGCTTAGACAGGCTCCAAATCGATCAGCCCCAGAATTTT.